Listed below are T cell receptor beta chains from one sample, sequenced in a study of blood T cell repertoires in COVID-19. TCRdb keeps only in-frame clones here, not all; method: immunoSEQ multiplex PCR. The sample yields a few hundred thousand clones, 85% seen once. The sequencing sample was made of peripheral blood. The receptors stem from a woman aged 50 to 60 with active or convalescent COVID-19. Both conserved end residues are part of each CDR3. A D gene is named only where the DNA matches it firmly. Some rows have no size entry. The others give once, few or many, or a class for an expanded clone.

>-|TRBJ2-1|-|TRBV6-2/TRBV6-3
TGTGCCAGCAGTTCGCGCCCAAGCTCCTACAATGAGCAGTTCTTC
CASSSRPSSYNEQFF
>-|TRBJ2-2|-|TRBV28
TGTGCCAGCATCCCAGGCGGGGCCCCTGCCACCGGGGAGCTGTTTTTT
CASIPGGAPATGELFF
>-|TRBJ2-7|-|TRBV5-8
TGTGCCAGCAGCCCGGTCGTCCACGAGCAGTACTTC
CASSPVVHEQYF
>-|TRBJ2-1|TRBD2|TRBV10-2
TGCGCCAGCAGGGGGGGGACTGTCCTAGCGGGAGTCCCGTTCTTC
CASRGGTVLAGVPFF
>-|TRBJ2-3|-|TRBV21-1
TGTGCCAGCAGCAACCGGGTATTGGCTAGCGGAACCACAGATACGCAGTATTTT
CASSNRVLASGTTDTQYF
>-|TRBJ1-2|-|TRBV9
TGTGCCAGCAGCGGGGGCTTTAACTATGGCTACACCTTC
CASSGGFNYGYTF
>-|TRBJ2-1|TRBD1|TRBV19
TGTGCCAGTAGCCTATTCCGGGGAAACAGGGGGAAGATGGGCAATGAGCAGTTCTTC
CASSLFRGNRGKMGNEQFF
>-|TRBJ1-5|-|TRBV28
TGTGCCAGCAGCTTCCCCAGGGACTATAGCAATCAGCCCCAGCATTTT
CASSFPRDYSNQPQHF
>-|TRBJ2-6|TRBD1|TRBV2
TGTGCCAGCAGTGGGGGACAGGGGGTACCTGGGGCCAACGTCCTGACTTTC
CASSGGQGVPGANVLTF
>many|TRBJ2-5|-|TRBV27
TGTGCCAGCAGTCCCCTCGGCAGGGGAGAGACCCAGTACTTC
CASSPLGRGETQYF
>-|TRBJ1-1|TRBD1|TRBV6-5
TGTGCCAGCAGTTTTCAGGGGACAGGGGGCACTGAAGCTTTCTTT
CASSFQGTGGTEAFF
>-|TRBJ2-7|-|TRBV10-3
TGTGCCATCAGTGAGTCTTCGGCTAGATCCTACGAGCAGTACTTC
CAISESSARSYEQYF
>-|TRBJ2-1|TRBD2|TRBV10-3
TGTGCCATCAGTGAGTTAGTAGCGGGTAACAATGAGCAGTTCTTC
CAISELVAGNNEQFF
>once|TRBJ2-5|-|TRBV5-1
TGCGCCAGCAGCCTATCAACAGTTGGGGAGACCCAGTACTTC
CASSLSTVGETQYF
>-|TRBJ1-6|-|TRBV19
TGTGCCAGTAGTATCTCGGCAAACCGGGGTTCACCCCTCCACTTT
CASSISANRGSPLHF
>-|TRBJ2-5|TRBD1|TRBV7-8
TGTGCCAGCAGTTATCACAGGGGGCGGGGGGAGACCCAGTACTTC
CASSYHRGRGETQYF
>-|TRBJ2-2|-|TRBV11-3
TGTGCCAGCAGCTTAGCGCTAGCAAGCAGCACCGGGGAGCTGTTTTTT
CASSLALASSTGELFF
>-|TRBJ1-3|TRBD1|TRBV15
TGTGCCACCAGCAGACCGGGACAGGGGAAGCCTGGAAACACCATATATTTT
CATSRPGQGKPGNTIYF
>-|TRBJ2-7|TRBD2|TRBV5-5
TGTGCCAGCAGCTTAATGCAGGCGGGAGGAAGAGAGCAGTACTTC
CASSLMQAGGREQYF
>-|TRBJ1-2|-|TRBV7-9
TGTGCCAGCTTACGTGGGGGCTTGGGTGGCTACACCTTC
CASLRGGLGGYTF
>-|TRBJ1-1|-|TRBV15
TGTGCCACCAGCAGAACCGAACTAGAGGGAGGAGAGGGGAACACTGAAGCTTTCTTT
CATSRTELEGGEGNTEAFF
>once|TRBJ2-2|-|TRBV27
TGTGCCAGCAGCCCCACCCGGTTCGCGAACACCGGGGAGCTGTTTTTT
CASSPTRFANTGELFF